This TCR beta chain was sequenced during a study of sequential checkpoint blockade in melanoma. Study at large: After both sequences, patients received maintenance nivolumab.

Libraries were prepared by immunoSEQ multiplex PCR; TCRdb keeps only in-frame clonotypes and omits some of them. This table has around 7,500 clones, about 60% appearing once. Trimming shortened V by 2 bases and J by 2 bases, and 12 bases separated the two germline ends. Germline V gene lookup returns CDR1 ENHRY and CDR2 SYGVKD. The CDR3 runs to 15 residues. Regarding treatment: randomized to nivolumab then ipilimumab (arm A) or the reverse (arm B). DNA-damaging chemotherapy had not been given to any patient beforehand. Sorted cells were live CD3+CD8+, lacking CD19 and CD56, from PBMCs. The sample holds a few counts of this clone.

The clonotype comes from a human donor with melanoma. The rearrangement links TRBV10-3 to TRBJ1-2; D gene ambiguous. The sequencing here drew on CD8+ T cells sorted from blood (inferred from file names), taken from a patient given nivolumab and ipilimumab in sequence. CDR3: CAISEMREINYGYTF. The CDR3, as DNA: TGTGCCATCAGTGAGATGAGGGAAATCAACTATGGCTACACCTTC.